The T cell receptor (beta chain) described here comes from a study of blood T cell repertoires in COVID-19. In germline, CDR1 is SGHRS, CDR2 YFSETQ. V shed 7 bases and J 3 bases; nucleotides not matched to a gene: 12. The CDR3 consists of 15 residues. Measured with immunoSEQ multiplex PCR; TCRdb has only the in-frame clones, and not every one. The table records over 100,000 clones, about 80% of them present only once. The chain uses TRBV5-1 and TRBJ1-1; 7 positions agree with TRBD1. The TCR originated in a woman aged 55 to 70 with acute or convalescent COVID-19. The sample was peripheral blood. As DNA, the CDR3 is TGCGCCAGCGGACCCAGAGGGGGCAGGGACACTGAAGCTTTCTTT. Translation: CASGPRGGRDTEAFF.